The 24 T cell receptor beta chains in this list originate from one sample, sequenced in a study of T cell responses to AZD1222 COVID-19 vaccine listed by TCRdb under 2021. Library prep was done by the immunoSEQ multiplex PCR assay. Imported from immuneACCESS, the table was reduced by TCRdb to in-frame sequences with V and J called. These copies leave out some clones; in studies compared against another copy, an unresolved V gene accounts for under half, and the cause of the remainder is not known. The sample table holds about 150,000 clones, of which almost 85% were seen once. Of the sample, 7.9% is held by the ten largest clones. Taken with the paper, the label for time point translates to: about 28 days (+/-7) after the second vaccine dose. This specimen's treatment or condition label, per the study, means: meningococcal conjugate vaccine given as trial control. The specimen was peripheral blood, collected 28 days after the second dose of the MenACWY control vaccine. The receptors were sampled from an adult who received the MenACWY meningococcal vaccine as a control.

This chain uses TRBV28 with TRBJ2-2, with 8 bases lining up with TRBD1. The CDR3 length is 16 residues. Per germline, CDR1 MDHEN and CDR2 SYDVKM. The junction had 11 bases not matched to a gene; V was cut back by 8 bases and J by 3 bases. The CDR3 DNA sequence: TGTGCCAGCCAGCAAACAGGGGGAAGTTACACCGGGGAGCTGTTTTTT. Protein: CASQQTGGSYTGELFF.

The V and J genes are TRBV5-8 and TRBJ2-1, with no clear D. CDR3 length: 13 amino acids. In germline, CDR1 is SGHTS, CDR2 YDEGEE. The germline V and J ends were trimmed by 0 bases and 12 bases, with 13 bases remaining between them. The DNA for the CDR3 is TGTGCCAGCAGCTTGGCCTTGGCGGCCGGGCAGTTCTTC. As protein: CASSLALAAGQFF.

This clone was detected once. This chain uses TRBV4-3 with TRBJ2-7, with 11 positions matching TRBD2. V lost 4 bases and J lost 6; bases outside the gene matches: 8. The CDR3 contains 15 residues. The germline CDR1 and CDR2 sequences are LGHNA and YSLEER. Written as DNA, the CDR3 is TGCGCCAGCAGCCTTTTAGCGGGAGGGCCAGTCGAGCAGTACTTC. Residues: CASSLLAGGPVEQYF.

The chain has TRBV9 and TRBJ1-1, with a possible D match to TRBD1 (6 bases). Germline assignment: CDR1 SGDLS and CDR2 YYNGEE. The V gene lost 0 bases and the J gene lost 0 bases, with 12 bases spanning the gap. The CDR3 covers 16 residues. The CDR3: CASSVAGTGMNTEAFF. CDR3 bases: TGTGCCAGCAGCGTAGCCGGAACAGGGATGAACACTGAAGCTTTCTTT.

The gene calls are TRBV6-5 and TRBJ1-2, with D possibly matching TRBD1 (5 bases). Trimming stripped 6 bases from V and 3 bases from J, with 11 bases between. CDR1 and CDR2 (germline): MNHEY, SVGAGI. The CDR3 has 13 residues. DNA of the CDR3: TGTGCCAGCAGCCTGACAGATTACTATGGCTACACCTTC. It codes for CASSLTDYYGYTF.

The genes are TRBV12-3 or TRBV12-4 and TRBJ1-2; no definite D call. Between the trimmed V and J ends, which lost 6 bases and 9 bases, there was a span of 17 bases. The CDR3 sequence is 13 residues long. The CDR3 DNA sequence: TGTGCCAGCAGCGACTTCAGTCGTTCGAGCTACACCTTC. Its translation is CASSDFSRSSYTF.

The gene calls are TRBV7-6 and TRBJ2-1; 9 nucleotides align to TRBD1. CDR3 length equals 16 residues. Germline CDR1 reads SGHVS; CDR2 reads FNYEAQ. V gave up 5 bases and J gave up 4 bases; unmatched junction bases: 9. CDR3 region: CASSHNPGQGYNEQFF. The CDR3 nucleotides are TGTGCCAGCAGCCACAACCCGGGACAGGGTTACAATGAGCAGTTCTTC.

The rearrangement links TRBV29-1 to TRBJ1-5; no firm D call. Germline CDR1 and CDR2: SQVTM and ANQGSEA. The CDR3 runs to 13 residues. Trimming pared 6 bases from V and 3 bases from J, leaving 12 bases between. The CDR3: CSVGWGNNQPQHF. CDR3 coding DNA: TGCAGCGTGGGGTGGGGAAACAATCAGCCCCAGCATTTT.

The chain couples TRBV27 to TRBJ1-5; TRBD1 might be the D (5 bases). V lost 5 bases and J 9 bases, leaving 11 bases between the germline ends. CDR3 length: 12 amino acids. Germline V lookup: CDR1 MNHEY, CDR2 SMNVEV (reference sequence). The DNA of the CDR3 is TGTGCCAGCAGTCCCGTTGGGGGGCCCCAGCATTTT. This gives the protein CASSPVGGPQHF.

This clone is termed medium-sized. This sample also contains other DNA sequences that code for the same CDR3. The CDR3 nucleotides read TGTGCCAGCAGCTTGGGGGGCGAAGAGCTAAACACTGAAGCTTTCTTT. Its translation: CASSLGGEELNTEAFF. V and J are TRBV5-4 and TRBJ1-1; maybe TRBD1 (5 bases). Trimming took 0 bases from V and 2 from J, leaving 14 bases between them. Looked up from germline, CDR1 is SGHNT and CDR2 is YYREEE (reference sequence). The CDR3 extends over 16 amino acids.

The CDR3 loop is CASSQYTPRLWFF. The CDR3 bases are TGTGCCAGCAGCCAATACACCCCTCGGTTGTGGTTCTTC. The genes are TRBV6-5 and TRBJ2-1; D is undetermined. Trimming removed 6 bases from V and 15 bases from J, with 21 bases in between. This CDR3 has 13 residues. CDR1 MNHEY and CDR2 SVGAGI come from the germline V gene.

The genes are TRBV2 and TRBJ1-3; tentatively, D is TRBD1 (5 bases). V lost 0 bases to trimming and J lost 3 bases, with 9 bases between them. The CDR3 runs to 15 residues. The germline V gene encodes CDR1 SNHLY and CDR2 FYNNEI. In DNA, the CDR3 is TGTGCCAGCAGTGAAGCTTGGGGGATTGGAAACACCATATATTTT. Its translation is CASSEAWGIGNTIYF.

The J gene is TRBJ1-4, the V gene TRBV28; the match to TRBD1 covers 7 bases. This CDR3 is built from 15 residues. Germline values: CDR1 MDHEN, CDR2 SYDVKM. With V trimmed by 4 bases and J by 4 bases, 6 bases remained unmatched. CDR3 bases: TGTGCCAGCAGTTCGCCCCAGGGGGGTAATGAAAAACTGTTTTTT. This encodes CASSSPQGGNEKLFF. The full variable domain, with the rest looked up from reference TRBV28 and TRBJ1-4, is DVKVTQSSRYLVKRTGEKVFLECVQDMDHENMFWYRQDPGLGLRLIYFSYDVKMKEKGDIPEGYSVSREKKERFSLILESASTNQTSMYLCASSSPQGGNEKLFFGSGTQLSVL.

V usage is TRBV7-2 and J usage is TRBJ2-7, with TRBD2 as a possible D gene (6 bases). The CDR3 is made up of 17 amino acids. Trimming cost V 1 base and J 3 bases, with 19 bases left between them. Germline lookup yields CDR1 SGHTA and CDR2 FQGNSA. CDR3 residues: CASSLGMAGLFLYEQYF. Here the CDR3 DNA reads TGTGCCAGCAGCTTAGGAATGGCGGGGTTGTTTCTCTACGAGCAGTACTTC.

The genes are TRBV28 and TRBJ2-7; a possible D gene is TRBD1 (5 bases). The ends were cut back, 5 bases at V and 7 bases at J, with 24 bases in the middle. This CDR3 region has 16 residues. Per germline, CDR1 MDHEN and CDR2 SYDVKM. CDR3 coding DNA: TGTGCCAGCAGTCTTATGGGGCAGGGTAAGATGAGGGAGCAGTACGTC. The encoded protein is CASSLMGQGKMREQYV.

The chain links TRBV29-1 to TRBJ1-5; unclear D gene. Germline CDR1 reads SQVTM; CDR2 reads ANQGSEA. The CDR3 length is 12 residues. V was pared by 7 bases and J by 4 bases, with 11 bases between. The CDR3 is CSGGQLNQPQHF. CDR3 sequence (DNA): TGCAGCGGAGGTCAGCTGAATCAGCCCCAGCATTTT.

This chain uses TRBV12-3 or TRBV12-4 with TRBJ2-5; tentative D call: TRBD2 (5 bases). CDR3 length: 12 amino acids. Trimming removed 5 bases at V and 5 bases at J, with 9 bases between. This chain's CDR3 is CASSTIAETQYF. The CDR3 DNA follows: TGTGCCAGCAGTACAATAGCGGAGACCCAGTACTTC.

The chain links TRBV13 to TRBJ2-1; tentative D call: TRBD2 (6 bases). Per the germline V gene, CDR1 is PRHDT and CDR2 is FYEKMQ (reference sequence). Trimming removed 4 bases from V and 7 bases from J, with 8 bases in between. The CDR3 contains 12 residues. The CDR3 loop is CASSYGGNEQFF. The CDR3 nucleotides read TGTGCCAGCAGCTATGGGGGGAATGAGCAGTTCTTC.

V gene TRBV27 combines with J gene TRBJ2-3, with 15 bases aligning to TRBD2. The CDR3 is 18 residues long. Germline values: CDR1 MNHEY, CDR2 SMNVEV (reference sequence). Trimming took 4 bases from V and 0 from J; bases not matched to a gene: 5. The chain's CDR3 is CASSSGLAGGPSTDTQYF. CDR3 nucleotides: TGTGCCAGCAGTTCTGGACTAGCGGGAGGGCCTAGCACAGATACGCAGTATTTT.

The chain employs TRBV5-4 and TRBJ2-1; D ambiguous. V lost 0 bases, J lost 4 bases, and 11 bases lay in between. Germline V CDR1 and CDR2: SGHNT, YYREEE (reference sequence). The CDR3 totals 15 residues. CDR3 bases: TGTGCCAGCAGCTTGGCCATATCAGCTTACAATGAGCAGTTCTTC. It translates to CASSLAISAYNEQFF.

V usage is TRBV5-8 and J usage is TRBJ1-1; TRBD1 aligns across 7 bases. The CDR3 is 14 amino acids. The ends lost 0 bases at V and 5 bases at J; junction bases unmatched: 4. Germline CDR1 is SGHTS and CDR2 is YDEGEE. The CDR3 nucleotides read TGTGCCAGCAGCTTGGCAGGGGGTTGGACTGAAGCTTTCTTT. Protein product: CASSLAGGWTEAFF.

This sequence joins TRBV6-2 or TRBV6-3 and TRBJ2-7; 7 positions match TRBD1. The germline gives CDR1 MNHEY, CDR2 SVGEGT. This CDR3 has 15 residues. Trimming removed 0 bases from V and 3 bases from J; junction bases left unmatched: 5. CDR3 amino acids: CASSYSFRGSYEQYF. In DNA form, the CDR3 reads TGTGCCAGCAGTTACTCGTTCAGGGGGAGCTACGAGCAGTACTTC.

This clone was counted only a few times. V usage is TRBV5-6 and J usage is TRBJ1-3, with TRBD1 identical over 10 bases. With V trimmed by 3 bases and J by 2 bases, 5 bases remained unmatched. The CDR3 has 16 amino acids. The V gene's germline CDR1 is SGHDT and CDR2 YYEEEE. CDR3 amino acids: CASSWGQGITGNTIYF. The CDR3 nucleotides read TGTGCCAGCAGCTGGGGACAGGGGATAACTGGAAACACCATATATTTT.

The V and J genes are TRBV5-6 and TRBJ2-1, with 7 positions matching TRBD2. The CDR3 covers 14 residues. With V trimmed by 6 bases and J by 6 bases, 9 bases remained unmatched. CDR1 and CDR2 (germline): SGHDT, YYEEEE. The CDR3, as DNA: TGTGCCAGCACCGGTCTAAGACTAGCCAATGAGCAGTTCTTC. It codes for CASTGLRLANEQFF.